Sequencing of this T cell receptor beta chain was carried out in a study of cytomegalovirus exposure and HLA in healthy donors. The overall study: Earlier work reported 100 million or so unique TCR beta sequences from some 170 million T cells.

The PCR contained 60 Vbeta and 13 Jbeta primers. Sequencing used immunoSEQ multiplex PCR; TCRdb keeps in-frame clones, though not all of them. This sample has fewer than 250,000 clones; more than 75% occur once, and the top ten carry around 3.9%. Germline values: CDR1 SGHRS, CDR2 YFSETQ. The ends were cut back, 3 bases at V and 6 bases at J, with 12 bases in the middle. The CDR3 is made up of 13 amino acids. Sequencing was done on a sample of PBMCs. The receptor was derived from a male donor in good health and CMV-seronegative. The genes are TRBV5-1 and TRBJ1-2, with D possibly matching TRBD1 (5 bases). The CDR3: CASSWGRADGYTF. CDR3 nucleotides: TGCGCCAGCAGCTGGGGCAGGGCCGATGGCTACACCTTC.